This T cell receptor beta chain originates from a study of blood T cell repertoires in COVID-19. Study-wide context: Acute and convalescent COVID-19 samples came from the United States, Italy and Spain. T cells, B-cell-depleted T cells, or PBMCs supplied cDNA or gDNA.

Generated by immunoSEQ multiplex PCR, the TCRdb table keeps only in-frame clones and is missing some. The table records 490,000 or so clones, around 87% of them present only once. The ends lost 3 bases at V and 0 bases at J; junction bases unmatched: 13. The CDR3 spans 18 residues. Germline CDR1 LNHDA, CDR2 SQIVND (reference sequence). This clone was detected only a few times. Clinical history as reported by participants underpinned cohort assignment. Either two negative PCRs, clearance, or symptom resolution qualified Cohort 3 donors as recovered. Sequences were obtained from PBMCs or T cells enriched from blood (not recorded which). The sequence was obtained from a woman between 35 and 50 years old who had recovered from COVID-19. The genes are TRBV19 and TRBJ2-7; TRBD1 matches at 8 bases. The CDR3: CASSIGDRGHPSSYEQYF. The DNA of the CDR3 is TGTGCCAGTAGTATTGGCGACAGGGGCCACCCCAGCTCCTACGAGCAGTACTTC.